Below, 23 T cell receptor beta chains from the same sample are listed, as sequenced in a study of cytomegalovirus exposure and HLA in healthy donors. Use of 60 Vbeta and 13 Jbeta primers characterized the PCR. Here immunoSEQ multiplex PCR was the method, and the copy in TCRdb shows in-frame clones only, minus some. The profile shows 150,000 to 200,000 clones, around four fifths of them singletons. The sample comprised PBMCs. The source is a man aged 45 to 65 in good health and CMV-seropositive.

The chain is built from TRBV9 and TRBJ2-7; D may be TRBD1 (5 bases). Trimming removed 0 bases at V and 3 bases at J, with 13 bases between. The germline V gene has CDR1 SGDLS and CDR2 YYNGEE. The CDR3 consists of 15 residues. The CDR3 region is CASSVGDREVYEQYF. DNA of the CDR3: TGTGCCAGCAGCGTAGGTGACAGAGAGGTCTACGAGCAGTACTTC.

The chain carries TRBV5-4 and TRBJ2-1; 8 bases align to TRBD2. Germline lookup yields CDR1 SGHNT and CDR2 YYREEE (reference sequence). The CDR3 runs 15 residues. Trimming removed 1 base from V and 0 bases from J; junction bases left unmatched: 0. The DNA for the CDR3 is TGTGCCAGCAGCTTGACTAGCGGCTCCTACAATGAGCAGTTCTTC. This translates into CASSLTSGSYNEQFF.

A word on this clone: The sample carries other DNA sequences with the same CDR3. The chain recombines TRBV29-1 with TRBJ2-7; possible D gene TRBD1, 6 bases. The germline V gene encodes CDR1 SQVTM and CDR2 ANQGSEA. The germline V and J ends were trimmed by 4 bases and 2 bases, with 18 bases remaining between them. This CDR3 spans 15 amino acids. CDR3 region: CSVVSGRTAAYEQYF. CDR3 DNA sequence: TGCAGCGTTGTTTCAGGTCGGACAGCGGCCTACGAGCAGTACTTC.

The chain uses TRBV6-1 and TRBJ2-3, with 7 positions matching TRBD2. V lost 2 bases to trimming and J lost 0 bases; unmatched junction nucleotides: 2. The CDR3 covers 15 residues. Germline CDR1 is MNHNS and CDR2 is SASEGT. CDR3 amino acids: CASSEPAGSTDTQYF. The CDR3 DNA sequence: TGTGCCAGCAGTGAACCAGCGGGGAGCACAGATACGCAGTATTTT.

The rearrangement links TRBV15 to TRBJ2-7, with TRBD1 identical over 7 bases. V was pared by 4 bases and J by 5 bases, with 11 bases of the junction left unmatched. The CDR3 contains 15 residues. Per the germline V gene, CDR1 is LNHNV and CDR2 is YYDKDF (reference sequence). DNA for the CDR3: TGTGCCACCAGCAAACGGGGACAGTCATTCCACGAGCAGTACTTC. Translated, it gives CATSKRGQSFHEQYF.

CDR3 in DNA: TGTGCCAGCAGTAGCGGGAGTAGGGGCAATGAGCAGTTCTTC. This encodes CASSSGSRGNEQFF. The chain carries TRBV6-1 and TRBJ2-1; TRBD2 matches at 8 bases. The CDR3 extends over 14 amino acids. V shed 5 bases, J shed 6 bases, and the junction held 6 bases outside the gene matches. CDR1 and CDR2 from the germline V gene are MNHNS and SASEGT.

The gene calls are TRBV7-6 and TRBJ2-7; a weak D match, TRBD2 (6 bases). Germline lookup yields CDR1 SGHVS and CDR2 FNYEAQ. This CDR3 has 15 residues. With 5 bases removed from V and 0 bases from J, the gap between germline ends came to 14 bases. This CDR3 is CASSTNLARSYEQYF. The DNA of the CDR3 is TGTGCCAGCAGCACTAATCTAGCGCGCTCCTACGAGCAGTACTTC. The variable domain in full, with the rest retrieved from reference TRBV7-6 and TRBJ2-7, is GAGVSQSPRYKVTKRGQDVALRCDPISGHVSLYWYRQALGQGPEFLTYFNYEAQQDKSGLPNDRFSAERPEGSISTLTIQRTEQRDSAMYRCASSTNLARSYEQYFGPGTRLTVT.

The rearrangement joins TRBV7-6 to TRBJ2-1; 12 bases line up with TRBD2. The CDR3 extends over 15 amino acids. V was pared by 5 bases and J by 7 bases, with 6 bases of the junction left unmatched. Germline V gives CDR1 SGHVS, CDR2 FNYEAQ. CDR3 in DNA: TGTGCCAGCAGCCCCCAACTAGCGGGGGGAAATGAGCAGTTCTTC. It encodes CASSPQLAGGNEQFF.

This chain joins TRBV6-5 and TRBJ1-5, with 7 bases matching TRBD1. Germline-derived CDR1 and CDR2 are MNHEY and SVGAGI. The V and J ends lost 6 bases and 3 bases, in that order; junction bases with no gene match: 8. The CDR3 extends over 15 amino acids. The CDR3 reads CASSAGQTFNQPQHF. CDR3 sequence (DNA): TGTGCCAGCAGCGCGGGACAGACATTCAATCAGCCCCAGCATTTT.

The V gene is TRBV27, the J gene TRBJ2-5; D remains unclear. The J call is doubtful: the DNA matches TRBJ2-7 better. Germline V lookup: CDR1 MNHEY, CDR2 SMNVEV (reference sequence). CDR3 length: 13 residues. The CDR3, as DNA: TGTGCCAGCAGTTTAACTGGAGTCTACGAGCAGTACTTC. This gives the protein CASSLTGVYEQYF.

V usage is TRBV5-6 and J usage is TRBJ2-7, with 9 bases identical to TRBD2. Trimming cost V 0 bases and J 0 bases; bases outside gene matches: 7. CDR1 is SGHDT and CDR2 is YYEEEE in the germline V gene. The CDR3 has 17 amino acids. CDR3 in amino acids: CASSLGYSGSYSYEQYF. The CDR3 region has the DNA TGTGCCAGCAGCTTGGGATATAGCGGGAGTTACTCCTACGAGCAGTACTTC.

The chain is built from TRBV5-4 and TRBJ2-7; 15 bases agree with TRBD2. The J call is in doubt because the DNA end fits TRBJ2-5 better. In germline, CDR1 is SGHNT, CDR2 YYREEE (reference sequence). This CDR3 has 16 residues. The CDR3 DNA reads TGTGCCAGCAGCTTCGGACTAGCGGGAGGGGGGGAGACCCAGTACTTC. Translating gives CASSFGLAGGGETQYF.

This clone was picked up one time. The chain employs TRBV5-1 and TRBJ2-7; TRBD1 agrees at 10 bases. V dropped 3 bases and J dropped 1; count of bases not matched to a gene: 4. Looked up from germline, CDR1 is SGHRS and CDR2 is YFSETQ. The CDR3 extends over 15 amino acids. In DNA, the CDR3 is TGCGCCAGCAGCTGGGGACAGGGGATTTCCTACGAGCAGTACTTC. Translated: CASSWGQGISYEQYF.

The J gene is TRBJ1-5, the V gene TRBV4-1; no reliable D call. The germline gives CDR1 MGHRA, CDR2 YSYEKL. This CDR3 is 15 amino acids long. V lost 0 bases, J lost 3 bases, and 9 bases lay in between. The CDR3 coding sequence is TGCGCCAGCAGCCAAGATGGGCATCTCAATCAGCCCCAGCATTTT. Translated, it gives CASSQDGHLNQPQHF.

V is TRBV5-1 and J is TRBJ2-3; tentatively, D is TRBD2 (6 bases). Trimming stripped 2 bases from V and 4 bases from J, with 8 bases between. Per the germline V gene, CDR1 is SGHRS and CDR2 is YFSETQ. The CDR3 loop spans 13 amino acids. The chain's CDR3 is CASSFGGADTQYF. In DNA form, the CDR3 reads TGCGCCAGCAGCTTCGGGGGAGCAGATACGCAGTATTTT.

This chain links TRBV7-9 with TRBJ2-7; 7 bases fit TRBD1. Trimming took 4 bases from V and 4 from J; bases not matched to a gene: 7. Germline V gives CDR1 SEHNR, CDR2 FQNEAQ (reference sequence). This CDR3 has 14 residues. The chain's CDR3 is CASSSNRGRYEQYF. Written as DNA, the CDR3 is TGTGCCAGCAGCTCCAACAGGGGAAGGTACGAGCAGTACTTC.

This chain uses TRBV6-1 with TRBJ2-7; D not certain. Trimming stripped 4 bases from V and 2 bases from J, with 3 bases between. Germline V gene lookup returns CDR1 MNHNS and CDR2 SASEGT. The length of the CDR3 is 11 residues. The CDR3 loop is CASSAAYEQYF. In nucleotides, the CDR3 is TGTGCCAGCAGTGCGGCCTACGAGCAGTACTTC.

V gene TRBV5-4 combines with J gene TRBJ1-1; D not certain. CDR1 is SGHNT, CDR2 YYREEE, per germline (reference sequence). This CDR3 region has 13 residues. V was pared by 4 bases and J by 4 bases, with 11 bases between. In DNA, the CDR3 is TGTGCCAGCAGCGACGGAGGGCCCACTGAAGCTTTCTTT. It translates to CASSDGGPTEAFF.

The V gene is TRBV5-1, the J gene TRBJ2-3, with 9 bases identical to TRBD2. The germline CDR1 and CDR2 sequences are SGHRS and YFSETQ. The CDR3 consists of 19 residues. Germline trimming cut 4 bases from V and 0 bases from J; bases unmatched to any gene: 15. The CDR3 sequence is CASSLRGLAGPNSTDTQYF. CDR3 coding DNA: TGCGCCAGCAGCCTGAGGGGGCTAGCGGGACCCAATAGCACAGATACGCAGTATTTT.

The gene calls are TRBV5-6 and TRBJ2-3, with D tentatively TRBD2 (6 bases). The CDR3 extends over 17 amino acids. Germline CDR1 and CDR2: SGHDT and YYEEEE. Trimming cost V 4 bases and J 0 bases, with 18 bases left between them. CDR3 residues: CASSPRTNPYSTDTQYF. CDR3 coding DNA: TGTGCCAGCAGCCCGCGGACTAACCCTTACAGCACAGATACGCAGTATTTT. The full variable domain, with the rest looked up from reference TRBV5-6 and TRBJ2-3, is DAGVTQSPTHLIKTRGQQVTLRCSPKSGHDTVSWYQQALGQGPQFIFQYYEEEERQRGNFPDRFSGHQFPNYSSELNVNALLLGDSALYLCASSPRTNPYSTDTQYFGPGTRLTVL.

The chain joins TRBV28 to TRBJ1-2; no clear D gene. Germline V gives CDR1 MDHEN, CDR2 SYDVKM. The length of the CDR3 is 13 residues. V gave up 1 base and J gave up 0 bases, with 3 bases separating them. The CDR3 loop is CASSLSANYGYTF. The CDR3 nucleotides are TGTGCCAGCAGTTTATCGGCTAACTATGGCTACACCTTC.

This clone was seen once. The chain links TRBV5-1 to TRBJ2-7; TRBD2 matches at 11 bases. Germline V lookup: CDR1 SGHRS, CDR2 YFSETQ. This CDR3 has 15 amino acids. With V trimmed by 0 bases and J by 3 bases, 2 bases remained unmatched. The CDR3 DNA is TGCGCCAGCAGCTTGGGTACTAGCGGGAGCTACGAGCAGTACTTC. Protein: CASSLGTSGSYEQYF.

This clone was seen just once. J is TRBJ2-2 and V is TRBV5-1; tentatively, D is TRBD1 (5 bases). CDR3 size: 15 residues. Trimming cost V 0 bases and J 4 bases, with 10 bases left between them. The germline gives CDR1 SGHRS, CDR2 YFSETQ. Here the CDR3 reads CASSLGQGGTGELFF. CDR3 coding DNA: TGCGCCAGCAGCTTGGGGCAGGGTGGCACCGGGGAGCTGTTTTTT.